This T cell receptor beta chain was recorded in a study of blood T cells in healthy people across ages. Whole-study findings and limits: Relative to aged donors, long-lived donors carried more naive CD4+ cells and displayed higher diversity.

Together with a sample-barcoded 5' primer, a J-beta primer mix was included in a second PCR lasting roughly 6 to 12 cycles. TCRdb ran MiXCR on the 5' RACE reads and lists one entry per CDR3 protein. The data contain about 940,000 distinct CDR3 sequences, approximately 49% of them singletons. The authors drew 8.5 to 10 milliliters of peripheral blood from each donor. Of note for this clonotype: The antigen remains unidentified.

CDR1 and CDR2 (germline): SGHKS, YYEKEE (reference sequence). V lost 4 bases and J lost 1; bases outside the gene matches: 9. The CDR3 totals 16 residues. This chain connects TRBV5-5 to TRBJ1-2; 8 nucleotides match TRBD1. This clonotype was sampled from a man aged 25 to 40 in good health. The specimen was blood. The CDR3 nucleotides are TGTGCCAGCAGCCAAGACCCGGGACAGGTTAACTATGGCTACACCTTC. This translates into CASSQDPGQVNYGYTF.